The 7 T cell receptor beta chains below come from one sample, sequenced in a study of PD-L1 blockade in urothelial cancer. TCRdb's table, derived via immunoSEQ multiplex PCR, lists solely in-frame clones and lacks some. The sample records some 74,000 clones, approximately 80% being singletons. Noted time point: pretreatment peripheral blood. Sequenced material: PBMCs, taken around atezolizumab (anti-PD-L1) treatment. These receptors were taken from a man aged 40-50 years with urothelial cancer.

The chain uses TRBV18 and TRBJ2-7, with 9 bases that match TRBD2. The trim removed 3 bases at V and 7 bases at J, leaving 13 bases unmatched. The CDR3 totals 16 residues. CDR1 and CDR2 (germline): KGHSH, LQKENI. The CDR3 DNA sequence: TGTGCCAGCTCACCCTCTTTGGCGGGAGGGGGATTTGAGCAGTACTTC. Encoded protein: CASSPSLAGGGFEQYF.

V is TRBV29-1 and J is TRBJ1-1, with 8 bases matching TRBD1. CDR3 length: 13 residues. Per germline, CDR1 SQVTM and CDR2 ANQGSEA. With 6 bases clipped from V and 7 bases from J, the junction kept 10 bases outside the gene matches. The CDR3 here is CSVPRTGRGEAFF. The CDR3 DNA reads as TGCAGCGTCCCTCGGACAGGGCGGGGTGAAGCTTTCTTT.

This clone appeared once. The chain recombines TRBV20-1 with TRBJ1-1, with 9 bases matching TRBD1. Germline lookup yields CDR1 DFQATT and CDR2 SNEGSKA (reference sequence). V lost 6 bases to trimming and J lost 10 bases; unmatched junction nucleotides: 6. This CDR3 comprises 11 residues. DNA for the CDR3: TGCAGTGCAAAAAGGACAGGGGTAGCTTTCTTT. Translating it yields CSAKRTGVAFF.

The chain employs TRBV27 and TRBJ1-2; 9 bases line up with TRBD1. V was clipped by 5 bases and J by 4 bases; unmatched bases: 11. CDR1 is MNHEY, CDR2 SMNVEV, per germline (reference sequence). The CDR3 consists of 16 residues. In DNA, the CDR3 is TGTGCCAGCAGTCCCCTATCAACACAGGGGGCCTATGGCTACACCTTC. It yields the protein CASSPLSTQGAYGYTF.

The chain carries TRBV28 and TRBJ2-1; TRBD1 matches at 11 bases. The trim removed 2 bases at V and 2 bases at J, leaving 8 bases unmatched. CDR3 length: 18 residues. Germline CDR1 MDHEN, CDR2 SYDVKM. The CDR3 DNA is TGTGCCAGCAGTTTACGGACAGGGGGCCGTCGCACCTACAATGAGCAGTTCTTC. Translation: CASSLRTGGRRTYNEQFF.

There are a few counts of this clone. The rearrangement links TRBV11-2 to TRBJ1-2, with TRBD1 matching 7 bases. CDR1 is SGHAT, CDR2 FQNNGV, per germline. V was pared by 4 bases and J by 4 bases, with 6 bases of the junction left unmatched. The CDR3 loop spans 14 amino acids. CDR3 loop: CASSSYRDSYGYTF. The CDR3 bases are TGTGCCAGCAGCTCCTACCGGGACAGCTATGGCTACACCTTC.

The V gene is TRBV6-5, the J gene TRBJ2-1, with 11 bases fitting TRBD2. The V and J ends lost 5 bases and 10 bases, in that order; junction bases with no gene match: 10. Per germline, CDR1 MNHEY and CDR2 SVGAGI. The CDR3 runs 15 residues. CDR3 sequence: CASSPLSGRAWEQFF. The CDR3 region has the DNA TGTGCCAGCAGTCCCCTTAGCGGGAGGGCCTGGGAGCAGTTCTTC.